A selection of T cell receptor beta chains follows, all from one sample in a study of identical twins' blood T cells. TCRdb re-analysed the 5' RACE reads in MiXCR, keeping a single row per CDR3 protein. The sample includes 350,000 to 400,000 distinct CDR3 sequences, roughly 30% of them seen just once. The sequenced sample consisted of PBMCs. Every receptor here comes from a woman between 18 and 49 years old in good health. CDR3s include the opening cysteine and the closing phenylalanine or tryptophan. The D gene is left open where the match is weak. The size field is filled for only some rows; it gives once, few, many or a size class.

CDR3 DNA | CDR3 protein | clone size | J gene | D gene | V gene
TGCAGCGTTGATTCCGGGGGCACTGAAGCTTTCTTT | CSVDSGGTEAFF | - | TRBJ1-1 | - | TRBV29-1
TGTGCCACCAGCAGACACTATGGCTACACCTTC | CATSRHYGYTF | many | TRBJ1-2 | - | TRBV15
TGTGCCAGCAGATCCACAGGGACGAACACCGGGGAGCTGCTTTTT | CASRSTGTNTGELLF | - | TRBJ2-2 | - | TRBV7-3
TGTGCCAGCAGTCTAGGGAACATCTATGGCTACACCTTC | CASSLGNIYGYTF | many | TRBJ1-2 | - | TRBV12-3/TRBV12-4
TGTGCCAGCAGGCGGAGCGGACTCTCTGGAAACACCATATATTTT | CASRRSGLSGNTIYF | - | TRBJ1-3 | - | TRBV6-2/TRBV6-3
TGTGCCAGCAGCTTAGATGAGGTTGAGCAGTTCTTC | CASSLDEVEQFF | few | TRBJ2-1 | - | TRBV13
TGTGCCAGCAGCCCGAGCAGAAACAATGAGCAGTTCTTC | CASSPSRNNEQFF | - | TRBJ2-1 | - | TRBV14
TGCAGCGTTGAGAGGGGGACTAGCGGGAGGAATGAGCAGTTCTTC | CSVERGTSGRNEQFF | few | TRBJ2-1 | TRBD2 | TRBV29-1
TGTGCCAGCAGTGAACAGGGCGGGCGCGTCTACACCTTC | CASSEQGGRVYTF | - | TRBJ1-2 | - | TRBV2
TGCGCCAGCAGAGACGGCGCGGGAGGTTGGACCGGGGAGCTGTTTTTT | CASRDGAGGWTGELFF | - | TRBJ2-2 | TRBD2 | TRBV5-1
TGTGCCAGCAGTAAACAGGGGGCGATTAACTATGGCTACACCTTC | CASSKQGAINYGYTF | - | TRBJ1-2 | TRBD1 | TRBV12-3/TRBV12-4
TGTGCCACCAGCATCACCGTAGCGGGAGAAGTCAATGAGCAGTTCTTC | CATSITVAGEVNEQFF | - | TRBJ2-1 | TRBD2 | TRBV15